The 18 T cell receptor beta chains below come from one sample, sequenced in a study of T-cell reconstitution after alpha-beta-depleted transplantation in children (dated by TCRdb to 2016 to 2017). Library method: PCR. Sequencing was performed on an Illumina HiSeq 2500. Molecular barcoding was employed in the preparation of TCR libraries, with unique molecular identifiers being used to normalize TCRbeta repertoire quantification. TCRdb's own reprocessing of the public reads used fastp at Q25 and MiXCR and kept productive beta chains. Rows are unified per CDR3 protein, each entry keeping the most common DNA and genes. The sample has fewer than 750,000 distinct CDR3 sequences on record, 25% to 30% of them singletons. The top ten hold under 45% of the sample. Explained via the paper, the treatment or condition label denotes: allogeneic hematopoietic cell transplantation with graft depleted of TCRalphabeta T cells and CD19 B cells.

This sample comprised PBMCs, obtained before TCRalphabeta/CD19-depleted stem cell transplant. These receptors came from a boy under two years old with Wiskott-Aldrich syndrome, due to receive a stem cell transplant.

V and J are TRBV11-2 and TRBJ2-1, with 10 bases that match TRBD2. The CDR3 covers 16 residues. The germline V gene encodes CDR1 SGHAT and CDR2 FQNNGV. Germline trimming cut 2 bases from V and 8 bases from J; bases unmatched to any gene: 9. The CDR3: CASSLKLAGEAYEQFF. CDR3 bases: TGTGCCAGCAGCTTAAAGCTAGCGGGAGAGGCCTATGAGCAGTTCTTC.

Only a few counts were recorded for this clonotype. The rearrangement uses TRBV27 and TRBJ2-1; D gene uncertain. CDR1 is MNHEY, CDR2 SMNVEV, per germline (reference sequence). The length of the CDR3 is 11 residues. V lost 5 bases to trimming and J lost 8 bases, with 7 bases between them. The CDR3, as DNA: TGTGCCAGCAGTATCGAGGATGAGCAGTTCTTC. Its translation is CASSIEDEQFF.

The genes are TRBV18 and TRBJ1-5; tentative D call: TRBD1 (5 bases). Germline-derived CDR1 and CDR2 are KGHSH and LQKENI. The V gene lost 3 bases and the J gene lost 4 bases, with 13 bases spanning the gap. The CDR3 length is 15 residues. The DNA for the CDR3 is TGTGCCAGCTCACCGTCGACAGACCGTAATCAGCCCCAGCATTTT. This translates into CASSPSTDRNQPQHF.

V is TRBV29-1 and J is TRBJ2-1; TRBD2 matches 13 bases. V lost 7 bases to trimming and J lost 12 bases; unmatched junction nucleotides: 6. Per germline, CDR1 SQVTM and CDR2 ANQGSEA. This CDR3 is 12 amino acids long. The CDR3 DNA reads as TGCAGCGCGAGGACTAGCGGGAGAGGGCAGTTCTTC. This codes for CSARTSGRGQFF.

The rearrangement joins TRBV7-9 to TRBJ2-2, with D hard to call. Germline V gene lookup returns CDR1 SEHNR and CDR2 FQNEAQ (reference sequence). Deletions cut 2 bases from V and 1 base from J, with 14 bases between. The CDR3 has 17 amino acids. The CDR3, as DNA: TGTGCCAGCAGCTTAAAATTCTCGGGCGGGAACACCGGGGAGCTGTTTTTT. This codes for CASSLKFSGGNTGELFF. The full variable domain, its missing parts supplied by reference TRBV7-9 and TRBJ2-2, is DTGVSQNPRHKITKRGQNVTFRCDPISEHNRLYWYRQTLGQGPEFLTYFQNEAQLEKSRLLSDRFSAERPKGSFSTLEIQRTEQGDSAMYLCASSLKFSGGNTGELFFGEGSRLTVL.

The chain recombines TRBV5-1 with TRBJ1-1, with TRBD1 matching over 9 bases. Germline values: CDR1 SGHRS, CDR2 YFSETQ. CDR3 length equals 13 residues. V lost 6 bases, J lost 11 bases, and 11 bases stayed unmatched. In nucleotides, the CDR3 is TGCGCCAGCACGACCGGGACAGGGTCATACGCTTTCTTT. Amino acid sequence: CASTTGTGSYAFF.

This clonotype was seen only a few times. V and J are TRBV20-1 and TRBJ1-4; D gene uncertain. Between the trimmed V and J ends, which lost 0 bases and 7 bases, there was a span of 12 bases. This CDR3 contains 14 residues. The germline gives CDR1 DFQATT, CDR2 SNEGSKA (reference sequence). CDR3 coding DNA: TGCAGTGCTAGAGATAGCGATGGAGGTGAAAAACTGTTTTTT. This sequence encodes CSARDSDGGEKLFF.

This clonotype was picked up a small number of times. The chain is built from TRBV7-2 and TRBJ2-1; D is perhaps TRBD1 or TRBD2 (5 bases each). V was trimmed by 1 base and J by 3 bases, leaving 13 bases between them. CDR3 length: 16 amino acids. From germline, CDR1 is SGHTA and CDR2 FQGNSA. The CDR3 region is CASSLDRDGRYNEQFF. As DNA, the CDR3 is TGTGCCAGCAGCTTAGACCGGGACGGACGCTACAATGAGCAGTTCTTC. The full variable domain, in which reference TRBV7-2 and TRBJ2-1 provide the parts outside the CDR3, is GAGVSQSPSNKVTEKGKDVELRCDPISGHTALYWYRQSLGQGLEFLIYFQGNSAPDKSGLPSDRFSAERTGGSVSTLTIQRTQQEDSAVYLCASSLDRDGRYNEQFFGPGTRLTVL.

This clonotype was observed a few times. The gene calls are TRBV12-3 or TRBV12-4 and TRBJ2-2, with TRBD2 matching over 8 bases. The V segment lost 8 bases and the J segment 5 bases; nucleotides outside the gene matches: 10. The CDR3 has 15 residues. In DNA, the CDR3 is TGTGCCAGCCAGGGAGGCGGGAGGTTTACCGGGGAGCTGTTTTTT. The encoded protein is CASQGGGRFTGELFF.

The CDR3 reads CAISLASGMGQFF. The CDR3 DNA is TGTGCCATCAGTTTAGCTAGCGGGATGGGTCAGTTCTTC. The rearrangement uses TRBV10-3 and TRBJ2-1; 9 bases align to TRBD2. With 5 bases clipped from V and 13 bases from J, the junction kept 9 bases outside the gene matches. Germline assignment: CDR1 ENHRY and CDR2 SYGVKD. This CDR3 spans 13 amino acids.

This chain uses TRBV11-1 with TRBJ2-1; D unresolved. The CDR3 length is 13 residues. Germline values: CDR1 SGHAT, CDR2 FQDESV (reference sequence). V lost 8 bases, J lost 6 bases, and 14 bases lay in between. CDR3 sequence reads: CASQSAPGNEQFF. Written as DNA, the CDR3 is TGTGCCAGCCAATCGGCCCCCGGCAATGAGCAGTTCTTC.

The count of this clonotype is one. This rearrangement joins TRBV7-8 to TRBJ2-4; TRBD2 aligns across 16 bases. The germline V gene encodes CDR1 SGHVS and CDR2 FQNEAQ. CDR3 length equals 18 residues. V gave up 5 bases and J gave up 2 bases; unmatched junction bases: 6. CDR3 loop: CASSPGTSGRVTKNIQYF. The CDR3 coding sequence is TGTGCCAGCAGCCCCGGGACTAGCGGGAGGGTGACCAAAAACATTCAGTACTTC.

The rearrangement links TRBV3-1 to TRBJ2-5; possibly TRBD2 for D (5 bases). Germline CDR1 and CDR2: LGHDT and YNNKEL (reference sequence). V lost 3 bases and J lost 5, with 13 bases in between. The CDR3 length is 14 residues. This CDR3 reads CASSHRAERETQYF. CDR3 DNA: TGTGCCAGCAGCCATAGAGCGGAGCGGGAGACCCAGTACTTC.

This sequence joins TRBV10-3 and TRBJ2-1; no reliable D call. Germline CDR1 reads ENHRY; CDR2 reads SYGVKD. The CDR3 consists of 11 residues. The germline V and J ends were trimmed by 6 bases and 7 bases, with 7 bases remaining between them. In DNA form, the CDR3 reads TGTGCCATCAGAACTCCTAATGAGCAGTTCTTC. Translating gives CAIRTPNEQFF.

In this sample, this clonotype turned up many times. This chain links TRBV5-1 with TRBJ2-1; no reliable D call. This CDR3 comprises 15 residues. Trimming left V 0 bases short and J 2 bases short, with 9 bases between. Germline V gives CDR1 SGHRS, CDR2 YFSETQ. CDR3 coding DNA: TGCGCCAGCAGCTTGGAACGACTGACCTACAATGAGCAGTTCTTC. It specifies CASSLERLTYNEQFF.

The J gene is TRBJ1-5, the V gene TRBV28, with D uncertain. V was shortened by 3 bases and J by 2 bases, with 8 bases between the two germline ends. Per the germline V gene, CDR1 is MDHEN and CDR2 is SYDVKM. This CDR3 is built from 14 residues. The CDR3: CASSLSGRNQPQHF. The CDR3 nucleotides read TGTGCCAGCAGTTTGTCCGGACGCAATCAGCCCCAGCATTTT.

This chain links TRBV28 with TRBJ1-6; D uncertain. V lost 4 bases and J 11 bases, leaving 12 bases between the germline ends. Germline V gene lookup returns CDR1 MDHEN and CDR2 SYDVKM. The CDR3 runs 13 residues. CDR3 in DNA: TGTGCCAGCAGTTCACCCACAAGGCCACCCCTCCACTTT. It translates to CASSSPTRPPLHF. The variable domain in full, with the rest retrieved from reference TRBV28 and TRBJ1-6, is DVKVTQSSRYLVKRTGEKVFLECVQDMDHENMFWYRQDPGLGLRLIYFSYDVKMKEKGDIPEGYSVSREKKERFSLILESASTNQTSMYLCASSSPTRPPLHFGNGTRLTVT.

The chain couples TRBV24-1 to TRBJ2-2, with 9 bases aligning to TRBD1. CDR1 and CDR2 from the germline V gene are KGHDR and SFDVKD. V lost 0 bases, J lost 2 bases, and 12 bases stayed unmatched. The CDR3 is 20 amino acids. This CDR3 reads CATSDLGVGSQGANTGELFF. CDR3 nucleotides: TGTGCCACCAGTGATTTGGGCGTTGGATCACAGGGGGCTAACACCGGGGAGCTGTTTTTT.